The entry below gives a single TCR beta chain sequence along with its context. Its target is unknown. No psychiatric drugs, including antidepressants, for at least 8 weeks beforehand. Clones were sequenced by immunoSEQ multiplex PCR, and TCRdb holds only the in-frame ones, with some missing. The sample holds roughly 17,000 clones; 92% are singletons and the top ten take 0.45% to 0.7%. Trimming took off 3 bases at V and 5 bases at J, with 5 bases between the two ends. This CDR3 has 11 residues. CDR1 is DFQATT and CDR2 is SNEGSKA in the germline V gene (reference sequence). This record belongs to a study of untreated major depressive disorder. Study results and caveats: Depressed patients' CD4+ T cells carried increased TRBV05-01 (Vbeta 5.1) usage versus control CD4+ T cells. Three preselected Vbeta families were the sole sequencing comparisons.

The source of this sequence is a woman between 40 and 50 years old with major depressive disorder. This rearrangement joins TRBV20-1 to TRBJ2-1; no clear D. Sequencing was carried out using CD4+ T cells from PBMCs. The CDR3 is CSASKNNEQFF. CDR3 bases: TGCAGTGCTAGTAAGAACAATGAGCAGTTCTTC.